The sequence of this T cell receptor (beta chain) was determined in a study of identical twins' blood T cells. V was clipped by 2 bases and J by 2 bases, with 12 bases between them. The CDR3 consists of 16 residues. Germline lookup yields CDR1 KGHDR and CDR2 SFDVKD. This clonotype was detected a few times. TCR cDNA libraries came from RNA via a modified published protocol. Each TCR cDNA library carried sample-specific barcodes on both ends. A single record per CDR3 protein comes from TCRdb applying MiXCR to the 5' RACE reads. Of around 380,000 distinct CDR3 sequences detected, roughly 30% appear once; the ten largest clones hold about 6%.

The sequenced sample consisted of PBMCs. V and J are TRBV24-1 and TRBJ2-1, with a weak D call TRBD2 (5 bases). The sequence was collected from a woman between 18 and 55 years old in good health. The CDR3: CATSDSHLGAYNEQFF. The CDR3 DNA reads TGTGCCACCAGTGATTCACACCTCGGGGCCTACAATGAGCAGTTCTTC.